What follows describes a single T cell receptor beta chain. This CDR3 comprises 13 residues. The junction had 8 bases not matched to a gene; V was cut back by 6 bases and J by 9 bases. CDR1 is SNHLY, CDR2 FYNNEI, per germline. This sample is part of a study of blood T cell repertoires in COVID-19. Study summary: Both acute and convalescent COVID-19 samples were obtained from the United States, Italy and Spain.

Clones were read by immunoSEQ multiplex PCR, and TCRdb kept only the in-frame ones, dropping some. The top ten clones hold around 45% of a sample with 140,000 to 150,000 clones, approximately 84% of them seen once. The chain is built from TRBV2 and TRBJ2-1, with TRBD1 matching 7 bases. The source of this sequence is a human donor in a cohort sampled during active COVID-19. Source material: peripheral blood. For the CDR3, the DNA is TGTGCCAGCAGCTATGACAGGGTTGTTGAGCAGTTCTTC. It yields the protein CASSYDRVVEQFF.